Given below is one TCR beta chain in context. Looked up from germline, CDR1 is SGHRS and CDR2 is YFSETQ. The CDR3 extends over 13 amino acids. V was cut by 0 bases and J by 4 bases, with 5 bases left in between. Per the original methods: The assay estimated nucleated cells by amplifying reference gene primers. Sequencing was performed with immunoSEQ multiplex PCR; in TCRdb, only in-frame clones are kept and a portion is missing. The V and J calls and clone size were taken over from that table, and D and trimming were inferred from the DNA. The sample consists of around 94,000 clones, about 85% of them appearing once. This record comes from a study of blood T cell repertoires in COVID-19. Whole-study context: Spain, Italy and the United States supplied samples that represented acute and convalescent COVID-19. From T cells, B-cell-depleted T cells, or PBMCs came the material, which was cDNA or gDNA.

The receptor was derived from a man aged 45-65 years with acute or convalescent COVID-19. The rearrangement joins TRBV5-1 to TRBJ2-1; a possible D gene is TRBD1 (5 bases). Sequencing was carried out using peripheral blood. The CDR3 loop reads CASSLGQYNEQFF. In DNA, the CDR3 is TGCGCCAGCAGCTTGGGACAGTACAATGAGCAGTTCTTC.